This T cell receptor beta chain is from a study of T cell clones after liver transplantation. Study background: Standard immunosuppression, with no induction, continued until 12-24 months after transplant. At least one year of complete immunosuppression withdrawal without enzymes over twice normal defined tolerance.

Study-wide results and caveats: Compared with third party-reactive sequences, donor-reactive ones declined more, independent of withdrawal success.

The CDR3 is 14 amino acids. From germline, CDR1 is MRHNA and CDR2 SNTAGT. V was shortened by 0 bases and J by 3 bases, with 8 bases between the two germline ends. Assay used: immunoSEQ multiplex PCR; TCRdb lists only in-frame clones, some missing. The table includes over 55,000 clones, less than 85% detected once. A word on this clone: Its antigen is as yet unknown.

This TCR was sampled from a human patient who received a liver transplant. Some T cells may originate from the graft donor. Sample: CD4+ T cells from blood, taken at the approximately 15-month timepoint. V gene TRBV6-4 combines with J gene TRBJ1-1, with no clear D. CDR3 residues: CASSDSGGYTEAFF. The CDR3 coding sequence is TGTGCCAGCAGTGACTCGGGAGGGTACACTGAAGCTTTCTTT.